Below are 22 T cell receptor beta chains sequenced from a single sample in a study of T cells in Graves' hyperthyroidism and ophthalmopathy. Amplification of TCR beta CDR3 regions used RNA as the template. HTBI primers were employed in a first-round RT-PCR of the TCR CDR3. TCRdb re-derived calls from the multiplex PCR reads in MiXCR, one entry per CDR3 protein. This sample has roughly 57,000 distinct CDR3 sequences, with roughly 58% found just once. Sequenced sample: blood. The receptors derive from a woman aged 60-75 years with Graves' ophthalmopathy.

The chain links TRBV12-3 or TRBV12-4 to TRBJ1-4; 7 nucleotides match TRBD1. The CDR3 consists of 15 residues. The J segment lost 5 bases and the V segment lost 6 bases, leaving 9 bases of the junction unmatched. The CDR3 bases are TGTGCCAGCAGCCCGGGACAGTACTGGAATGAAAAACTGTTTTTT. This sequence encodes CASSPGQYWNEKLFF.

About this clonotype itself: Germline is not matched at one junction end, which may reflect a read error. The CDR3 DNA reads TGCAGTGCTAGAGGAACCTGGGCTGGCTTTGCAGATACTCAGTATTTT. Encoded protein: CSARGTWAGFADTQYF. V and J are TRBV20-1 and TRBJ2-3; D unresolved. Looked up from germline, CDR1 is DFQATT and CDR2 is SNEGSKA (reference sequence). The CDR3 consists of 16 residues.

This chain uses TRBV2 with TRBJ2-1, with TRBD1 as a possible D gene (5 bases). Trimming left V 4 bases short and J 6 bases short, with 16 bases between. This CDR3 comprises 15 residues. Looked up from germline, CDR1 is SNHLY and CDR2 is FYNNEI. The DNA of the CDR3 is TGTGCCAGCAGTGCTTTCAGGGTCAAGGGCAATGAGCAGTTCTTC. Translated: CASSAFRVKGNEQFF.

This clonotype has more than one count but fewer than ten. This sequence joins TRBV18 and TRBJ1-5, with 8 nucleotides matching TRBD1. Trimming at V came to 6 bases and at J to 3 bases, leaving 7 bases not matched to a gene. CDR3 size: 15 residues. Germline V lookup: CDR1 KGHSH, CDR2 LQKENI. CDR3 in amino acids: CASSPKDRDNQPQHF. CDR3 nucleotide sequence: TGTGCCAGCTCCCCAAAGGACAGGGACAATCAGCCCCAGCATTTT.

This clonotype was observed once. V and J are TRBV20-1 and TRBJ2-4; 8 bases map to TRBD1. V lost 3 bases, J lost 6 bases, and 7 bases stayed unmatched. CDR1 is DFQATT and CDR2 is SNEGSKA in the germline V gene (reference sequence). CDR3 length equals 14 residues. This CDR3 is CSASPGQGVNIQYF. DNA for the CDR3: TGCAGTGCTAGCCCCGGACAGGGTGTAAACATTCAGTACTTC.

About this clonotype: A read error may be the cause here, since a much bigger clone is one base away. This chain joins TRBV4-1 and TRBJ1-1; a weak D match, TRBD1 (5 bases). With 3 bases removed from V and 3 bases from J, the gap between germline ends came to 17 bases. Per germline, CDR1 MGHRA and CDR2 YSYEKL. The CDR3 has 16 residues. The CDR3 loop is CASSHTAGQMDTEAFF. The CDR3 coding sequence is TGCGCCAGCAGCCACACCGCGGGGCAGATGGACACTGAAGCTTTCTTT.

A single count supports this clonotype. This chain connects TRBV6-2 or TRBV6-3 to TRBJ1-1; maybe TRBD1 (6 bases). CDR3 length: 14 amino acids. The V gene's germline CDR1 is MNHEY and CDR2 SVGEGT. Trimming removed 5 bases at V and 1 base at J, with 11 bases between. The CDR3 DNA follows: TGTGCCAGCAGTACCCGACAGGAGAACACTGAAGCTTTCTTT. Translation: CASSTRQENTEAFF.

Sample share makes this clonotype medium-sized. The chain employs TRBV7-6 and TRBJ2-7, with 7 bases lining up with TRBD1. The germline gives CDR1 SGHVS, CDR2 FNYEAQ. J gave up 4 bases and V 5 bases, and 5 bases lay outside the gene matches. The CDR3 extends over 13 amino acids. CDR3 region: CASSRMTGYEQYF. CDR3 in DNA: TGTGCCAGCAGCAGGATGACAGGGTACGAGCAGTACTTC.

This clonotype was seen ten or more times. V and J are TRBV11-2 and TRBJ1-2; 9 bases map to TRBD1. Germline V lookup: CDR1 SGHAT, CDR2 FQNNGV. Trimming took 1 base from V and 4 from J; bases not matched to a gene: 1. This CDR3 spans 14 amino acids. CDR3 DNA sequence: TGTGCCAGCAGCTTAGCGACAGGGGGCTATGGCTACACCTTC. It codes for CASSLATGGYGYTF.

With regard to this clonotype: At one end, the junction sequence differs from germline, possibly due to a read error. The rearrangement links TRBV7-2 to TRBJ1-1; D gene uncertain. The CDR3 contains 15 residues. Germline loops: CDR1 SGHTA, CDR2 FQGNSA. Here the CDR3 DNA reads TGTGCTAGCAGCTTATTAGTTGACGGGAACACTGAAGCTTTCTTT. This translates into CASSLLVDGNTEAFF.

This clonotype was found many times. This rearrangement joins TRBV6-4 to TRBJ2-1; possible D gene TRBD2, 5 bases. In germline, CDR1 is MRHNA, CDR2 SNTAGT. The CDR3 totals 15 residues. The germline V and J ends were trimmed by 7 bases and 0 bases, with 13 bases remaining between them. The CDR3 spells CASKPSGNSYNEQFF. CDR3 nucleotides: TGTGCCAGCAAGCCCAGCGGTAACTCCTACAATGAGCAGTTCTTC.

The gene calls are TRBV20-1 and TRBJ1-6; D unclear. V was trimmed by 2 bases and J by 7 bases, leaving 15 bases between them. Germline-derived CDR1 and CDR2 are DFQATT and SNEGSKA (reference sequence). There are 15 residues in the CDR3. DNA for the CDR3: TGCAGTGCTAGACCGACTGAAACTTCAAATTCACCCCTCCACTTT. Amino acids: CSARPTETSNSPLHF.

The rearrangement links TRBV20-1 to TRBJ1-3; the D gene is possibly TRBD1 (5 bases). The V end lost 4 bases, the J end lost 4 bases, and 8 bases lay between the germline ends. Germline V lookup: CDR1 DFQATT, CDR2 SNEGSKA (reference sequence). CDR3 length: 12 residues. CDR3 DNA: TGCAGTGCTACCCGGGACGGAAACACCATATATTTT. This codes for CSATRDGNTIYF.

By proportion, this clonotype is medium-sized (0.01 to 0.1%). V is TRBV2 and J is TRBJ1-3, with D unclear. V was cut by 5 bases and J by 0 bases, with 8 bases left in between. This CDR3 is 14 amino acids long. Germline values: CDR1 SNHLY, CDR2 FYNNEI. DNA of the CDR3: TGTGCCAGCAGTTCGACACTCTCTGGAAACACCATATATTTT. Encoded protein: CASSSTLSGNTIYF.

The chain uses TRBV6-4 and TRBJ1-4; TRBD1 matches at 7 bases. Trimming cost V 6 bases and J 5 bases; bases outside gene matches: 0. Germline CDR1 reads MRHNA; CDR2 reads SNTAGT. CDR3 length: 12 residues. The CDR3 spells CASRQGNEKLFF. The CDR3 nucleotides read TGTGCCAGCAGACAGGGGAATGAAAAACTGTTTTTT.

CDR3 amino acids: CASMGQGSGYTF. CDR3 in DNA: TGTGCCAGCATGGGACAGGGATCTGGCTACACCTTC. This sequence joins TRBV7-9 and TRBJ1-2; 9 bases align to TRBD1. CDR3 length: 12 amino acids. V lost 7 bases to trimming and J lost 7 bases; unmatched junction nucleotides: 4. CDR1 and CDR2 (germline): SEHNR, FQNEAQ (reference sequence).

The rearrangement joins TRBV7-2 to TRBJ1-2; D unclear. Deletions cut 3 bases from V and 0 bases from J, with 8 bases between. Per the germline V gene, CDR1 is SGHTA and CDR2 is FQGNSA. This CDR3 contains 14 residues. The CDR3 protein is CASSFLCANYGYTF. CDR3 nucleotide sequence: TGTGCCAGCAGCTTCTTATGTGCTAACTATGGCTACACCTTC. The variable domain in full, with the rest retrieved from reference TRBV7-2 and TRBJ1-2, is GAGVSQSPSNKVTEKGKDVELRCDPISGHTALYWYRQSLGQGLEFLIYFQGNSAPDKSGLPSDRFSAERTGGSVSTLTIQRTQQEDSAVYLCASSFLCANYGYTFGSGTRLTVV.

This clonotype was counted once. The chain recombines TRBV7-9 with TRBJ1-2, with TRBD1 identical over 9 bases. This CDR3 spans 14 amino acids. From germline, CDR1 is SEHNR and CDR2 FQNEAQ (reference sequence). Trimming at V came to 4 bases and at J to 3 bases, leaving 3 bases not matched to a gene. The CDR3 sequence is CASSSDRGHYGYTF. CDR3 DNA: TGTGCCAGCAGCTCGGACAGGGGCCACTATGGCTACACCTTC.

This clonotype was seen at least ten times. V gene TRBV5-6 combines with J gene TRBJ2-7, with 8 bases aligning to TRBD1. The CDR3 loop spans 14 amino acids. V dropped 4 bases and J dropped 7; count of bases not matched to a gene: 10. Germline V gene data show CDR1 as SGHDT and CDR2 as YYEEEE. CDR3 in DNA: TGTGCCAGCAGCGCTGCAGGGGGCGTGGGGGAGCAGTACTTC. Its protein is CASSAAGGVGEQYF.

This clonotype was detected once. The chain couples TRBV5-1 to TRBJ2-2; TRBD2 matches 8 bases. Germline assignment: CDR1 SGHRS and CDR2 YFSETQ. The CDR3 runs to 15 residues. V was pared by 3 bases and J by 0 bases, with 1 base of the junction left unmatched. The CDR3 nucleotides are TGCGCCAGCAGCTGGGGACTAGCGAACACCGGGGAGCTGTTTTTT. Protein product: CASSWGLANTGELFF. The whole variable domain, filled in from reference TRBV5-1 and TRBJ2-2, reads KAGVTQTPRYLIKTRGQQVTLSCSPISGHRSVSWYQQTPGQGLQFLFEYFSETQRNKGNFPGRFSGRQFSNSRSEMNVSTLELGDSALYLCASSWGLANTGELFFGEGSRLTVL.

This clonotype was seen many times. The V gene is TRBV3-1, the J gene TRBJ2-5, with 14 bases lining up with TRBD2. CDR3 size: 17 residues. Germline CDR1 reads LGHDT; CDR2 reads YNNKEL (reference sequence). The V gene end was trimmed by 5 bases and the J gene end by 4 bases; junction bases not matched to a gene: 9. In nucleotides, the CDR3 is TGTGCCAGCAGCGCGGGACTAGCGGGGGAAACTGGAGAGACCCAGTACTTC. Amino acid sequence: CASSAGLAGETGETQYF.

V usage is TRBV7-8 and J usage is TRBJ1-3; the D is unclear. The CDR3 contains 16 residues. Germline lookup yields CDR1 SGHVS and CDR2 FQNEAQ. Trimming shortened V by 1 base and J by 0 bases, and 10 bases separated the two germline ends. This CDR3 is CASSLDNSRSGNTIYF. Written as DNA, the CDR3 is TGTGCCAGCAGCTTAGACAACAGCCGCTCTGGAAACACCATATATTTT.